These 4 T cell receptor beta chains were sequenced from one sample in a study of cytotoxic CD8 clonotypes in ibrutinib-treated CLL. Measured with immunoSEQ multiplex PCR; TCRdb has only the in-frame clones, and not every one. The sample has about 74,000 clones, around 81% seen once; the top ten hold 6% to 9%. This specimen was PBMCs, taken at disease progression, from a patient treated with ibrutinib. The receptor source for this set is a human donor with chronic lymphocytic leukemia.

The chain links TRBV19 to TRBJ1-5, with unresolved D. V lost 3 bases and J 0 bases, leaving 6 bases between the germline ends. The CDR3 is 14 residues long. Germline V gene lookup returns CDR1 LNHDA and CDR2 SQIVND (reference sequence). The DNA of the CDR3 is TGTGCCAGTAGTATGTTGTATAGCAATCAGCCCCAGCATTTT. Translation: CASSMLYSNQPQHF.

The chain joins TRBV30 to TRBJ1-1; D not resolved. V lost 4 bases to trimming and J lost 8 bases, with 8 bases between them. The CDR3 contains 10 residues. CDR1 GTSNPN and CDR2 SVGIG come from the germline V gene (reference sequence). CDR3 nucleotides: TGTGCCTGGACAGGACGGGAAGCTTTCTTT. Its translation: CAWTGREAFF. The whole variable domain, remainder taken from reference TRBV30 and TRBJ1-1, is SQTIHQWPATLVQPVGSPLSLECTVEGTSNPNLYWYRQAAGRGLQLLFYSVGIGQISSEVPQNLSASRPQDRQFILSSKKLLLSDSGFYLCAWTGREAFFGQGTRLTVV.

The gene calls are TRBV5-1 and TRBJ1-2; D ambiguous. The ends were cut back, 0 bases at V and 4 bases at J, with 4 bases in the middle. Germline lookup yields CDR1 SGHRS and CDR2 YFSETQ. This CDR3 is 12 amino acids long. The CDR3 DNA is TGCGCCAGCAGCTTGGACAGCTATGGCTACACCTTC. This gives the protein CASSLDSYGYTF.

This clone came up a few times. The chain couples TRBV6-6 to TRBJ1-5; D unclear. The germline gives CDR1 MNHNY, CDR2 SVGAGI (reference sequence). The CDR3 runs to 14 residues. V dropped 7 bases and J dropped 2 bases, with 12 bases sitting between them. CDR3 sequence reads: CASTTLTGNQPQHF. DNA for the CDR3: TGTGCCAGCACGACACTCACGGGCAATCAGCCCCAGCATTTT.